This T cell receptor (beta chain) was documented in a study of blood T cell repertoires in COVID-19. Study overall: Samples came from the United States, Italy and Spain, spanning acute and convalescent COVID-19. T cells, B-cell-depleted T cells, or PBMCs provided the cDNA or gDNA that served as material.

Seattle patients were enrolled while actively infected and followed longitudinally. Germline V lookup: CDR1 SGDLS, CDR2 YYNGEE. CDR3 length equals 15 residues. V was trimmed by 2 bases and J by 3 bases, leaving 14 bases between them. Under the authors' procedure: From reference gene primer amplification, estimates of nucleated cell counts were derived. This table comes from immunoSEQ multiplex PCR, and its TCRdb copy is limited to in-frame clones, with some not included. That table supplies the V and J calls and clone size; D and trimming were determined from the DNA. The profile shows 200,000 to 250,000 clones, around 90% of them singletons.

The sequenced sample was peripheral blood. This clonotype was obtained from a young man with COVID-19, enrolled during active disease. This rearrangement joins TRBV9 to TRBJ2-5; D is possibly TRBD1 (5 bases). DNA for the CDR3: TGTGCCAGCAGCGTCCGAGGTTCCAGGGAAGAGACCCAGTACTTC. Its translation is CASSVRGSREETQYF.